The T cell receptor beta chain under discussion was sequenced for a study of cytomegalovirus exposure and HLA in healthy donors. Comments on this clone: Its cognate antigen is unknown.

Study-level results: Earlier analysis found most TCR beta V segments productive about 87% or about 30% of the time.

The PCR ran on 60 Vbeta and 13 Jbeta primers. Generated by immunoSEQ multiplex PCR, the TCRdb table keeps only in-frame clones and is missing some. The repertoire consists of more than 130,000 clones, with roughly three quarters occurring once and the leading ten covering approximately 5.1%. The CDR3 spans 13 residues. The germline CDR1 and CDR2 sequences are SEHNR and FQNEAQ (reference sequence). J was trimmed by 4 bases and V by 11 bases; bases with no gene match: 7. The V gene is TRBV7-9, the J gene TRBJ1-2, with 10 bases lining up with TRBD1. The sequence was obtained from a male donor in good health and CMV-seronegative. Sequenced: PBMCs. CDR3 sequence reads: CASRGDRGYGYTF. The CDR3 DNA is TGTGCCTCCCGTGGGGACAGGGGCTATGGCTACACCTTC.